A selection of T cell receptor beta chains follows, all from one sample in a study of blood T cell repertoires in COVID-19. Clones were sequenced by immunoSEQ multiplex PCR, and TCRdb holds only the in-frame ones, with some missing. The sample contains 60,000 to 90,000 clones, 70% to 85% of which appear only once. Sequences were obtained from peripheral blood. These receptors originate from a woman aged 45 to 65 with acute or convalescent COVID-19. Both conserved end residues are part of each CDR3. D genes are given only for firm matches. Clone size is not always given. Where it is, it says once, few, many or a class for expanded clones.

V gene,clone size,J gene,D gene,CDR3 protein,CDR3 DNA
TRBV6-5,-,TRBJ2-7,-,CASNIPGEQYF,TGTGCCAGCAATATACCGGGGGAGCAGTACTTC
TRBV10-3,-,TRBJ2-5,-,CAIRGESGQETQYF,TGTGCCATACGCGGAGAGAGTGGGCAAGAGACCCAGTACTTC
TRBV24-1,-,TRBJ2-2,TRBD2,CATSDRGETSGRTNTGELFF,TGTGCCACCAGTGATCGCGGAGAGACTAGCGGGAGGACAAACACCGGGGAGCTGTTTTTT
TRBV15,-,TRBJ1-6,-,CATSRAGGNSPLHF,TGTGCCACCAGCCGCGCCGGGGGTAATTCACCCCTCCACTTT
TRBV6-2/TRBV6-3,-,TRBJ2-7,TRBD2,CASSLGGSKYEQYF,TGTGCCAGCAGTTTAGGCGGGAGTAAGTACGAGCAGTACTTC
TRBV7-8,-,TRBJ2-7,-,CASSLVLGGYEQYF,TGTGCCAGCAGCTTAGTCCTCGGGGGCTACGAGCAGTACTTC
TRBV28,-,TRBJ2-7,-,CASSLVGGWDEQYF,TGTGCCAGCAGTTTAGTCGGAGGGTGGGACGAGCAGTACTTC
TRBV5-1,-,TRBJ2-1,-,CASSLVGGTGDEQFF,TGCGCCAGCAGCTTGGTGGGGGGAACTGGAGATGAGCAGTTCTTC
TRBV7-3,-,TRBJ2-1,TRBD2,CASSSLAGVGNEQFF,TGTGCCAGCAGCTCCTTAGCGGGAGTGGGTAATGAGCAGTTCTTC
TRBV7-2,-,TRBJ2-5,-,CASSPAGAGTQYF,TGTGCCAGCAGCCCCGCTGGGGCAGGGACCCAGTACTTC
TRBV18,-,TRBJ2-5,TRBD1,CASSGSGTGAQTQYF,TGTGCCAGCTCCGGGTCCGGGACAGGGGCCCAGACCCAGTACTTC
TRBV7-2,-,TRBJ2-6,-,CASSSSRGTGANVLTF,TGTGCCAGCAGCTCCTCACGGGGGACTGGGGCCAACGTCCTGACTTTC
TRBV3-1/TRBV3-2,once,TRBJ1-2,-,CASSQTQGRDANYGYTF,TGTGCCAGCAGCCAAACCCAGGGGAGGGATGCTAACTATGGCTACACCTTC
TRBV4-3,-,TRBJ2-7,-,CASSPVGDSSYEQYF,TGCGCCAGCAGCCCGGTCGGGGATAGCTCCTACGAGCAGTACTTC
TRBV7-9,few,TRBJ1-2,-,CASTGQFYGYTF,TGTGCCAGCACCGGACAGTTCTATGGCTACACCTTC
TRBV29-1,-,TRBJ1-2,-,CSVFGGGYGYTF,TGCAGCGTTTTTGGGGGCGGCTATGGCTACACCTTC